This T cell receptor beta chain was recovered during a study of blood T cell repertoires in COVID-19. About the study: The cDNA or gDNA used as material had been derived from T cells, B-cell-depleted T cells, or PBMCs.

This table comes from immunoSEQ multiplex PCR, and its TCRdb copy is limited to in-frame clones, with some not included. The table lists over 35,000 clones, about 90% of them singletons. V lost 4 bases, J lost 6 bases, and 7 bases stayed unmatched. This CDR3 is 15 amino acids long. The germline CDR1 and CDR2 sequences are SGDLS and YYNGEE. This rearrangement joins TRBV9 to TRBJ1-6; 7 positions agree with TRBD1. This receptor was identified in a man aged 50-59 years with acute or convalescent COVID-19. Sequenced input: peripheral blood. The CDR3 region is CASSPRTGPNSPLHF. The CDR3 bases are TGTGCCAGCAGCCCCCGGACAGGACCTAATTCACCCCTCCACTTT.